Listed below are T cell receptor beta chains from one sample, sequenced in a study of shared clonotypes between healthy human individuals. Measured with immunoSEQ multiplex PCR; TCRdb has only the in-frame clones, and not every one. In the table there are 2 million to 3 million clones, more than 85% of which are singletons. The sequenced material came from naive CD4+ T cells from PBMCs. These receptors were obtained from a man younger than 35 in good health. Some clones in this sample may be carry-over from other donors' samples. Both conserved end residues are part of each CDR3. A D gene is named only where the DNA matches it firmly. Size is omitted from some rows. Given values are once, few, many or a class for expanded clones.

V gene: TRBV5-1; J gene: TRBJ2-5; clone size: NA; D gene: TRBD1; CDR3 protein: CASSSPDRAPETQYF; CDR3 DNA: TGCGCCAGCAGCTCACCGGACAGGGCCCCCGAGACCCAGTACTTC
V gene: TRBV7-3; J gene: TRBJ2-3; clone size: NA; D gene: NA; CDR3 protein: CASSLMGLGTDTQYF; CDR3 DNA: TGTGCCAGCAGCTTAATGGGACTGGGGACAGATACGCAGTATTTT
V gene: TRBV2; J gene: TRBJ2-7; clone size: NA; D gene: NA; CDR3 protein: CASSPSTGTSYEQYF; CDR3 DNA: TGTGCCAGCAGTCCATCCACCGGGACATCCTACGAGCAGTACTTC
V gene: TRBV27; J gene: TRBJ2-7; clone size: NA; D gene: NA; CDR3 protein: CARARGRKYF; CDR3 DNA: TGTGCCAGGGCCCGGGGACGGAAGTACTTC
V gene: TRBV6-5; J gene: TRBJ1-1; clone size: NA; D gene: TRBD1; CDR3 protein: CASSYTLQGVGTEAFF; CDR3 DNA: TGTGCCAGCAGTTACACTTTACAGGGGGTGGGCACTGAAGCTTTCTTT
V gene: TRBV7-9; J gene: TRBJ2-3; clone size: NA; D gene: NA; CDR3 protein: CASSLGGTSTDTQYF; CDR3 DNA: TGTGCCAGCAGCTTGGGCGGAACCAGCACAGATACGCAGTATTTT
V gene: TRBV4-1; J gene: TRBJ2-3; clone size: NA; D gene: NA; CDR3 protein: CASSQDEVRGDTQYF; CDR3 DNA: TGCGCCAGCAGCCAAGATGAGGTCCGGGGGGATACGCAGTATTTT
V gene: TRBV5-1; J gene: TRBJ2-7; clone size: NA; D gene: NA; CDR3 protein: CASSLDSASVVYEQYF; CDR3 DNA: TGCGCCAGCAGCTTGGATTCGGCTAGCGTCGTCTACGAGCAGTACTTC
V gene: TRBV13; J gene: TRBJ1-2; clone size: NA; D gene: NA; CDR3 protein: CASSLTRNYGYTF; CDR3 DNA: TGTGCCAGCAGCCTCACACGGAACTATGGCTACACCTTC
V gene: TRBV28; J gene: TRBJ1-5; clone size: NA; D gene: NA; CDR3 protein: CASSRDTVQPQHF; CDR3 DNA: TGTGCCAGCAGTCGAGACACCGTTCAGCCCCAGCATTTT
V gene: TRBV19; J gene: TRBJ1-5; clone size: NA; D gene: NA; CDR3 protein: CASSIDSGGWSNQPQHF; CDR3 DNA: TGTGCCAGTAGTATAGATTCGGGGGGGTGGAGCAATCAGCCCCAGCATTTT
V gene: TRBV28; J gene: TRBJ2-5; clone size: NA; D gene: NA; CDR3 protein: CASSFFAGLETQYF; CDR3 DNA: TGTGCCAGCAGTTTTTTCGCAGGGCTGGAGACCCAGTACTTC
V gene: TRBV6-5; J gene: TRBJ1-3; clone size: NA; D gene: NA; CDR3 protein: CASSSVNSGNTIYF; CDR3 DNA: TGTGCCAGCAGTTCCGTGAACTCTGGAAACACCATATATTTT
V gene: TRBV5-6; J gene: TRBJ2-7; clone size: few; D gene: TRBD1; CDR3 protein: CASSLDRGYEQYF; CDR3 DNA: TGTGCCAGCAGCTTGGACAGGGGCTACGAGCAGTACTTC
V gene: TRBV5-1; J gene: TRBJ2-2; clone size: NA; D gene: NA; CDR3 protein: CASSWVLGVTTGELFF; CDR3 DNA: TGCGCCAGCAGCTGGGTTCTGGGGGTTACTACCGGGGAGCTGTTTTTT
V gene: TRBV6-5; J gene: TRBJ1-3; clone size: NA; D gene: NA; CDR3 protein: CASSRGWGAGNTIYF; CDR3 DNA: TGTGCCAGCAGCCGCGGTTGGGGGGCTGGAAACACCATATATTTT
V gene: TRBV5-1; J gene: TRBJ1-1; clone size: NA; D gene: NA; CDR3 protein: CASSWQGGDTEAFF; CDR3 DNA: TGCGCCAGCAGCTGGCAGGGTGGAGACACTGAAGCTTTCTTT
V gene: TRBV21-1; J gene: TRBJ1-6; clone size: NA; D gene: NA; CDR3 protein: CASSVQGGFHF; CDR3 DNA: TGTGCCAGCAGCGTTCAAGGGGGGTTCCACTTT
V gene: TRBV5-4; J gene: TRBJ2-1; clone size: NA; D gene: TRBD2; CDR3 protein: CASSARTSAVSYNEQFF; CDR3 DNA: TGTGCCAGCAGTGCTAGGACTAGCGCGGTGTCCTACAATGAGCAGTTCTTC
V gene: TRBV7-9; J gene: TRBJ2-1; clone size: NA; D gene: TRBD2; CDR3 protein: CASSLPRLAGDYNEQFF; CDR3 DNA: TGTGCCAGCAGCTTACCCAGACTAGCGGGGGACTACAATGAGCAGTTCTTC
V gene: TRBV27; J gene: TRBJ2-7; clone size: NA; D gene: NA; CDR3 protein: CASSLREGPYEQYF; CDR3 DNA: TGTGCCAGCAGTTTGAGGGAAGGCCCCTACGAGCAGTACTTC
V gene: TRBV27; J gene: TRBJ1-4; clone size: NA; D gene: NA; CDR3 protein: CASSLGGAGEKLFF; CDR3 DNA: TGTGCCAGCAGTTTAGGGGGCGCCGGTGAAAAACTGTTTTTT
V gene: TRBV28; J gene: TRBJ1-1; clone size: NA; D gene: NA; CDR3 protein: CASSLSGQGAFF; CDR3 DNA: TGTGCCAGCAGTTTATCCGGACAAGGAGCTTTCTTT
V gene: TRBV7-3; J gene: TRBJ1-2; clone size: NA; D gene: NA; CDR3 protein: CASSLNGGAGYGYTF; CDR3 DNA: TGTGCCAGCAGCCTTAATGGGGGCGCGGGCTATGGCTACACCTTC
V gene: TRBV29-1; J gene: TRBJ2-3; clone size: NA; D gene: TRBD2; CDR3 protein: CSADRAGSTDTQYF; CDR3 DNA: TGCAGCGCCGATAGAGCGGGAAGCACAGATACGCAGTATTTT
V gene: TRBV4-1; J gene: TRBJ2-7; clone size: NA; D gene: NA; CDR3 protein: CASSQDPQEYYEQYF; CDR3 DNA: TGCGCCAGCAGCCAAGATCCACAGGAATACTACGAGCAGTACTTC